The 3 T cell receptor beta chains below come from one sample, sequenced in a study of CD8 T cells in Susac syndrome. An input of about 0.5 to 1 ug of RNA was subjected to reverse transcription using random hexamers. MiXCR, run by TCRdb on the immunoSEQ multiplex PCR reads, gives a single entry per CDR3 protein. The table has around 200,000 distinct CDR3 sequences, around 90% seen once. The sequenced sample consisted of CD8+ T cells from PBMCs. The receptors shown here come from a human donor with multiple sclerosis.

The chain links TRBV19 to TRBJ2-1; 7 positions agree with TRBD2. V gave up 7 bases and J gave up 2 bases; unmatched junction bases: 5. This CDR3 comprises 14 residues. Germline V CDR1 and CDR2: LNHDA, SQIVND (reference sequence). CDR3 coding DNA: TGTGCCAGTACCCCGACTAGCACCTACAATGAGCAGTTCTTC. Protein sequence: CASTPTSTYNEQFF.

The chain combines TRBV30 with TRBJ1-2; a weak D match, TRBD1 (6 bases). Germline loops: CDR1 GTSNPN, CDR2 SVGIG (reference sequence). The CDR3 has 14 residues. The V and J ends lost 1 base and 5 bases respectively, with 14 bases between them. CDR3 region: CAWSASGARYGYTF. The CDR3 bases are TGTGCCTGGAGTGCTTCAGGGGCGAGGTATGGCTACACCTTC. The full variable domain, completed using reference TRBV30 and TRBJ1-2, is SQTIHQWPATLVQPVGSPLSLECTVEGTSNPNLYWYRQAAGRGLQLLFYSVGIGQISSEVPQNLSASRPQDRQFILSSKKLLLSDSGFYLCAWSASGARYGYTFGSGTRLTVV.

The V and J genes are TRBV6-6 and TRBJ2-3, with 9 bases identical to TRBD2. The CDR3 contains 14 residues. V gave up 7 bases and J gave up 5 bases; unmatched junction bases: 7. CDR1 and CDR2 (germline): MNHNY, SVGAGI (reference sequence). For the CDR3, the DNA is TGTGCCAGCAAGTGGGCGGGGGGGCTAGATACGCAGTATTTT. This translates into CASKWAGGLDTQYF.